The 6 T cell receptor beta chains below were found in one sample sequenced in a study of shared clonotypes between healthy human individuals. Measured with immunoSEQ multiplex PCR; TCRdb has only the in-frame clones, and not every one. There are almost 700,000 clones in the sample; about 90% occur only once, and about 24% lies in the top ten. Positively selected for CCR7, the CD45RO-negative cells used as naive CD8 cells excluded terminally differentiated effector memory CD45RA+ cells. Material for sequencing was naive CD8+ T cells sorted from blood. Receptor source: a man younger than 45 in good health.

The chain is built from TRBV2 and TRBJ2-6, with no clear D. V lost 7 bases and J lost 4, with 5 bases in between. This CDR3 has 12 residues. Germline CDR1 SNHLY, CDR2 FYNNEI. CDR3 sequence (DNA): TGTGCCAGCATGACCGGGGCCAACGTCCTGACTTTC. Its translation is CASMTGANVLTF.

The rearrangement joins TRBV30 to TRBJ2-7; a weak D match, TRBD2 (5 bases). CDR3 size: 13 residues. Trimming cost V 1 base and J 6 bases, with 13 bases left between them. CDR1 and CDR2 from the germline V gene are GTSNPN and SVGIG (reference sequence). The DNA of the CDR3 is TGTGCCTGGAGTGATGGCGCCAGCGGCGAGCAGTACTTC. It is translated as CAWSDGASGEQYF.

The V and J genes are TRBV19 and TRBJ2-1; possibly TRBD2 for D (6 bases). The ends were cut back, 6 bases at V and 13 bases at J, with 19 bases in the middle. From germline, CDR1 is LNHDA and CDR2 SQIVND (reference sequence). The CDR3 runs to 13 residues. In nucleotides, the CDR3 is TGTGCCAGTAGCGTGAGTGACGGGGGACCCCAGTTCTTC. Amino acids: CASSVSDGGPQFF.

The chain recombines TRBV9 with TRBJ2-3; tentatively, D is TRBD1 (8 bases). Germline assignment: CDR1 SGDLS and CDR2 YYNGEE. The CDR3 sequence is 17 residues long. V was clipped by 4 bases and J by 6 bases, with 24 bases between them. The CDR3 protein is CASSPSRDRTGGDTQYF. Written as DNA, the CDR3 is TGTGCCAGCAGCCCTTCCCGGGACAGGACCGGGGGGGATACGCAGTATTTT.

The rearrangement links TRBV13 to TRBJ2-5, with D tentatively TRBD1 or TRBD2 (6 bases each). V dropped 7 bases and J dropped 6 bases, with 21 bases sitting between them. Germline V gene lookup returns CDR1 PRHDT and CDR2 FYEKMQ (reference sequence). The CDR3 sequence is 15 residues long. The CDR3 coding sequence is TGTGCCAGCAACAGTCCGGGAGACAGGACACAGACCCAGTACTTC. Its translation is CASNSPGDRTQTQYF.

This clone has a single count. The V gene is TRBV4-3, the J gene TRBJ2-1, with TRBD2 matching over 12 bases. The junction had 8 bases not matched to a gene; V was cut back by 4 bases and J by 7 bases. There are 16 residues in the CDR3. Germline-derived CDR1 and CDR2 are LGHNA and YSLEER. The CDR3 DNA follows: TGCGCCAGCAGCCGTCCGACTAGCGGGAGCCTTAATGAGCAGTTCTTC. Translating it yields CASSRPTSGSLNEQFF.